The rows below give T cell receptor beta chains drawn from one sample of a study of graft-versus-host responses after intestinal transplantation. Some clones are missing from TCRdb's copy, which holds only in-frame ones; the method was immunoSEQ multiplex PCR. The table has around 110,000 clones, roughly nine tenths seen once; the top ten hold more than 0.15%. No antigens are known for them. Sequenced here: unstimulated CD4+ T cells sorted from spleen or lymph node cells, sampled before intestinal transplant. These receptors were collected from a human donor who received an intestinal transplant. CDR3s include the opening cysteine and the closing phenylalanine or tryptophan. Fields, in order: D gene, J gene, V gene, clone size, CDR3 protein, CDR3 DNA. The D gene is left open where the match is weak. The listing skips clone size in some rows; elsewhere it reads once, few, many or a size class.

D: -; J: TRBJ1-2; V: TRBV7-1; size: -; CDR3: CASSICPYEGKTYGYTF; DNA: TGTGCCAGCAGCATATGCCCTTACGAGGGAAAGACCTATGGCTACACCTTC
D: -; J: TRBJ1-3; V: TRBV5-1; size: -; CDR3: CASSLEGFAGNTIYF; DNA: TGCGCCAGCAGCTTGGAGGGGTTTGCTGGAAACACCATATATTTT
D: -; J: TRBJ2-7; V: TRBV11-2; size: -; CDR3: CASSLDIGGYEQYF; DNA: TGTGCCAGCAGCTTAGATATCGGGGGTTACGAGCAGTACTTC
D: TRBD1; J: TRBJ2-7; V: TRBV25-1; size: -; CDR3: CASSDGTVPYEQYF; DNA: TGTGCCAGCAGTGACGGGACAGTTCCCTACGAGCAGTACTTC
D: -; J: TRBJ1-1; V: TRBV6-5; size: -; CDR3: CASSYGGVGGTEAFF; DNA: TGTGCCAGCAGTTACGGCGGGGTCGGGGGCACTGAAGCTTTCTTT
D: -; J: TRBJ2-7; V: TRBV18; size: -; CDR3: CASSPQRGPFKPLVAYEQYF; DNA: TGTGCCAGCTCACCACAAAGAGGTCCATTCAAACCCCTCGTTGCCTACGAGCAGTACTTC
D: -; J: TRBJ2-5; V: TRBV19; size: -; CDR3: CASSIDGLGQETQYF; DNA: TGTGCCAGTAGTATAGACGGGTTAGGCCAAGAGACCCAGTACTTC
D: -; J: TRBJ2-7; V: TRBV10-3; size: -; CDR3: CAITPAGVTYEQYF; DNA: TGTGCCATCACTCCAGCAGGGGTCACCTACGAGCAGTACTTC
D: TRBD1; J: TRBJ2-5; V: TRBV19; size: -; CDR3: CASSSNRGIQETQYF; DNA: TGTGCCAGTAGTAGTAACAGGGGAATACAAGAGACCCAGTACTTC
D: -; J: TRBJ1-1; V: TRBV2; size: -; CDR3: CASREVGAKAFF; DNA: TGTGCCAGCAGAGAGGTGGGGGCGAAGGCTTTCTTT
D: TRBD2; J: TRBJ2-7; V: TRBV7-9; size: -; CDR3: CASSLPSRASGFSYEQYF; DNA: TGTGCCAGCAGCTTACCCTCGCGGGCTAGCGGTTTTTCCTACGAGCAGTACTTC
D: TRBD1; J: TRBJ1-5; V: TRBV2; size: -; CDR3: CASSPPETGGLPQHF; DNA: TGTGCCAGCAGCCCCCCCGAGACAGGGGGGTTGCCCCAGCATTTT
D: TRBD2; J: TRBJ2-5; V: TRBV7-3; size: -; CDR3: CASSSGLAGGPRETQYF; DNA: TGTGCCAGCAGCTCCGGACTAGCGGGAGGGCCACGGGAGACCCAGTACTTC
D: TRBD2; J: TRBJ2-1; V: TRBV27; size: -; CDR3: CASSLRGVSYNEQFF; DNA: TGTGCCAGCAGTTTACGGGGGGTTTCCTACAATGAGCAGTTCTTC
D: -; J: TRBJ2-1; V: TRBV5-5; size: -; CDR3: CASSPNTVLLWYNEQFF; DNA: TGTGCCAGCAGCCCAAACACAGTTCTATTATGGTACAATGAGCAGTTCTTC
D: -; J: TRBJ2-6; V: TRBV9; size: once; CDR3: CASSVDWGRSYPNTGANVLTF; DNA: TGTGCCAGCAGCGTCGACTGGGGCCGAAGTTACCCTAATACTGGGGCCAACGTCCTGACTTTC
D: -; J: TRBJ2-3; V: TRBV2; size: -; CDR3: CASSGWGGADTQYF; DNA: TGTGCCAGCAGTGGTTGGGGGGGCGCAGATACGCAGTATTTT
D: -; J: TRBJ1-2; V: TRBV18; size: -; CDR3: CASSPPVLIGYGYTF; DNA: TGTGCCAGCTCACCACCGGTACTGATCGGCTATGGCTACACCTTC
D: -; J: TRBJ1-2; V: TRBV30; size: -; CDR3: CAWSGAHRVGYGYTF; DNA: TGTGCCTGGAGTGGGGCTCACAGGGTCGGCTATGGCTACACCTTC
D: TRBD1; J: TRBJ2-2; V: TRBV4-1; size: -; CDR3: CASSLEDRVGTGELFF; DNA: TGCGCCAGCAGCCTTGAAGACAGGGTAGGAACCGGGGAGCTGTTTTTT
D: -; J: TRBJ2-7; V: TRBV15; size: -; CDR3: CATSRVRGTLPYEQYF; DNA: TGTGCCACCAGCAGAGTTCGGGGGACCCTACCCTACGAGCAGTACTTC
D: -; J: TRBJ1-5; V: TRBV28; size: -; CDR3: CASSPWQAVGNQPQHF; DNA: TGTGCCAGCAGCCCCTGGCAGGCAGTCGGCAATCAGCCCCAGCATTTT